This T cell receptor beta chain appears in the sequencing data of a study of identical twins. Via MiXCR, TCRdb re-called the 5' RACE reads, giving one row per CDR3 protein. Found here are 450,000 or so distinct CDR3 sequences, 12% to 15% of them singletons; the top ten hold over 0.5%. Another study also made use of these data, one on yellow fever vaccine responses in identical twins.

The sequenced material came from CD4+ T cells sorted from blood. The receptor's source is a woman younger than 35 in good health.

The CDR3 sequence: CASSNQPLGTAAQYF. The CDR3 DNA reads TGCGCCAGCAGCAACCAACCCCTCGGGACCGCAGCGCAGTACTTC. J is TRBJ2-7 and V is TRBV5-1; D may match TRBD1 or TRBD2 (5 bases each). CDR3 length: 15 residues. Trimming took off 4 bases at V and 9 bases at J, with 23 bases between the two ends. CDR1 is SGHRS, CDR2 YFSETQ, per germline.